This T cell receptor beta chain derives from a study of T cells in Graves' hyperthyroidism and ophthalmopathy. Regarding the study as a whole: Blood also showed most of the thyroid clonotypes that were expanded above 0.001.

Lactation, pregnancy, other autoimmune disease or uncontrolled infection led to exclusion of patients. Worth noting for this clonotype: Its target is unknown.

This CDR3 spans 14 amino acids. Germline values: CDR1 MNHEY, CDR2 SVGEGT. V lost 4 bases, J lost 1 base, and 10 bases lay in between. Amplification yielded TCR beta CDR3 regions, with RNA transcripts as the source. First-round RT-PCR with HTBI primers amplified the TCR CDR3 region. TCRdb reanalysed the multiplex PCR reads using MiXCR and keeps one entry per CDR3 protein. In the table there are 500,000 to 550,000 distinct CDR3 sequences, around 20% of which are singletons. The TCR sequence derives from a young man with Graves' hyperthyroidism. This rearrangement joins TRBV6-2 or TRBV6-3 to TRBJ1-1, with unresolved D. Sequenced: blood. CDR3 DNA sequence: TGTGCCAGCAGTTCGATGCGGCGGAACACTGAAGCTTTCTTT. This translates into CASSSMRRNTEAFF.